This T cell receptor beta chain was documented in a study of OX40 agonist ivuxolimab in advanced cancers. Overall study: An anti-OX40 (CD134) antibody with agonistic activity, ivuxolimab, was administered to patients. People in dose escalation had one of these cancers: hepatocellular carcinoma, melanoma, renal cell or head and neck cancer.

CDR1 and CDR2 from the germline V gene are MNHEY and SMNVEV (reference sequence). Deletions cut 6 bases from V and 5 bases from J, with 11 bases between. The length of the CDR3 is 14 residues. The method was immunoSEQ multiplex PCR; TCRdb's version includes in-frame clones alone and lacks a portion of them. The sample has about 32,000 clones; roughly 86% are singletons. Regarding the study as a whole: There were also nonresponders showing low normalized T-cell clonal expansion. Clonal expansion by week 6 occurred in CD4+ and CD8+ blood T cells (at 0.1 to 3.0 mg/kg).

As concerns this clone: Its antigen is not identified.

V and J are TRBV27 and TRBJ1-6, with D tentatively TRBD1 (5 bases). The receptor's source is an adult with an advanced solid tumor such as melanoma, head and neck, liver or kidney cancer. This material consisted of CD4+ or CD8+ T cells sorted from blood, taken in a trial of the OX40 agonist ivuxolimab. The CDR3 DNA is TGTGCCAGCAGGCCCGGGACGAATAATTCACCCCTCCACTTT. Amino acids: CASRPGTNNSPLHF.